The 19 T cell receptor beta chains below all came from one sample that was sequenced in a study of cytomegalovirus exposure and HLA in healthy donors (dated by TCRdb to about 2017). Libraries were prepared through the immunoSEQ multiplex PCR assay. For the multiplex PCR, a mixture combining 60 forward primers for TCR Vbeta segments and 13 reverse primers for TCR Jbeta segments was used. TCRdb holds this immuneACCESS table with in-frame rearrangements only. Some clones are missing; in checked studies, unresolved V genes explain under half, and the rest has no known cause. For this sample the table gives 60,000 to 70,000 clones, of which 65% to 75% were detected only once. The ten top clones hold approximately 23% of the sample. Material: PBMCs. The receptor set was obtained from a man aged 45 to 65 in good health and CMV-seropositive.

There are a few counts of this clone. The rearrangement joins TRBV6-5 to TRBJ1-1; the match to TRBD1 covers 8 bases. Germline lookup yields CDR1 MNHEY and CDR2 SVGAGI. V dropped 10 bases and J dropped 3; count of bases not matched to a gene: 10. The CDR3 covers 14 residues. The CDR3 DNA follows: TGTGCCACCCAAAGGACAGGGAGGGACACTGAAGCTTTCTTT. Its protein product is CATQRTGRDTEAFF.

The chain links TRBV6-1 to TRBJ2-3; TRBD2 matches at 10 bases. The CDR3 loop spans 15 amino acids. Germline CDR1 is MNHNS and CDR2 is SASEGT. V shed 7 bases, J shed 2 bases, and the junction held 6 bases outside the gene matches. The DNA of the CDR3 is TGTGCCAGCAAGAGGACTAGCGGAGACACAGATACGCAGTATTTT. It specifies CASKRTSGDTDTQYF.

V is TRBV18 and J is TRBJ1-2; 9 bases are shared with TRBD1. The length of the CDR3 is 17 residues. J gave up 5 bases and V 3 bases, and 13 bases lay outside the gene matches. CDR1 KGHSH and CDR2 LQKENI come from the germline V gene. The CDR3 loop reads CASSPGPGQGGRYGYTF. CDR3 DNA sequence: TGTGCCAGCTCACCTGGTCCGGGACAGGGAGGACGATATGGCTACACCTTC.

V and J are TRBV15 and TRBJ1-1, with TRBD1 as a possible D gene (6 bases). Germline lookup yields CDR1 LNHNV and CDR2 YYDKDF (reference sequence). The CDR3 totals 15 residues. The V gene lost 0 bases and the J gene lost 3 bases, with 11 bases spanning the gap. As DNA, the CDR3 is TGTGCCACCAGCAGAGACACGGGACACGACACTGAAGCTTTCTTT. It encodes CATSRDTGHDTEAFF.

V is TRBV6-4 and J is TRBJ2-2; no definite D call. This CDR3 has 14 residues. Trimming removed 3 bases from V and 3 bases from J, with 8 bases in between. In germline, CDR1 is MRHNA, CDR2 SNTAGT. The CDR3 nucleotides are TGTGCCAGCAGTGAGTCCCAGTACACCGGGGAGCTGTTTTTT. Translated: CASSESQYTGELFF.

The chain couples TRBV28 to TRBJ2-3, with unresolved D. Germline assignment: CDR1 MDHEN and CDR2 SYDVKM. Trimming removed 2 bases from V and 0 bases from J, with 6 bases in between. There are 14 residues in the CDR3. CDR3 in DNA: TGTGCCAGCAGTTTAACCGGGAGCACAGATACGCAGTATTTT. Residues: CASSLTGSTDTQYF.

The V and J genes are TRBV5-1 and TRBJ2-1, with 11 bases lining up with TRBD2. This CDR3 is 16 amino acids long. Germline V CDR1 and CDR2: SGHRS, YFSETQ. V lost 5 bases to trimming and J lost 5 bases; unmatched junction nucleotides: 9. CDR3: CASRVRISGRDNEQFF. Here the CDR3 DNA reads TGCGCCAGCAGGGTGCGGATTAGCGGGAGGGACAATGAGCAGTTCTTC.

This chain connects TRBV29-1 to TRBJ2-3; D may be TRBD2 (5 bases). Trimming shortened V by 4 bases and J by 7 bases, and 18 bases separated the two germline ends. The germline CDR1 and CDR2 sequences are SQVTM and ANQGSEA. CDR3 length: 14 residues. The CDR3, as DNA: TGCAGCGTTGGGCCCGGAGGCTCCGAACATACGCAGTATTTT. As protein: CSVGPGGSEHTQYF.

This clone was seen a few times. The rearrangement links TRBV4-3 to TRBJ1-5, with D uncertain. The germline gives CDR1 LGHNA, CDR2 YSLEER. The CDR3 runs 15 residues. V was clipped by 3 bases and J by 2 bases, with 11 bases between them. CDR3 residues: CASSQRGGGNQPQHF. The CDR3 DNA reads as TGCGCCAGCAGCCAGCGGGGAGGAGGCAATCAGCCCCAGCATTTT.

V usage is TRBV19 and J usage is TRBJ1-5; D is uncertain. The CDR3 totals 13 residues. Germline-derived CDR1 and CDR2 are LNHDA and SQIVND (reference sequence). Trimming took 6 bases from V and 7 from J, leaving 13 bases between them. The CDR3 region has the DNA TGTGCCAGTAGCGGGGAACCCTACCAGCCCCAGCATTTT. It encodes CASSGEPYQPQHF. Using reference TRBV19 and TRBJ1-5 for the parts outside the CDR3, the full variable domain is DGGITQSPKYLFRKEGQNVTLSCEQNLNHDAMYWYRQDPGQGLRLIYYSQIVNDFQKGDIAEGYSVSREKKESFPLTVTSAQKNPTAFYLCASSGEPYQPQHFGDGTRLSIL.

In the case of this clone: A read error may account for a junction end that differs from germline. The chain combines TRBV19 with TRBJ1-4; 10 bases fit TRBD1. This CDR3 contains 18 residues. Germline-derived CDR1 and CDR2 are LNHDA and SQIVND (reference sequence). In DNA, the CDR3 is TGTACCAGTAGTGACGACAGGGGGCGAGGAGCAACTAATGAAAAACTGTTTTTT. Translated, it gives CTSSDDRGRGATNEKLFF.

The count of this clone is one. The chain is built from TRBV15 and TRBJ1-3; 10 positions match TRBD1. CDR3 length: 14 amino acids. V lost 5 bases and J lost 8; bases outside the gene matches: 6. Germline CDR1 is LNHNV and CDR2 is YYDKDF (reference sequence). CDR3 sequence reads: CATSLRDRGYTIYF. The CDR3 DNA reads TGTGCCACCAGCCTCCGGGACAGGGGATACACCATATATTTT.

This chain uses TRBV6-5 with TRBJ2-5, with TRBD2 as a possible D gene (6 bases). This CDR3 is built from 15 residues. V was shortened by 0 bases and J by 4 bases, with 12 bases between the two germline ends. CDR1 is MNHEY and CDR2 is SVGAGI in the germline V gene. The CDR3 loop reads CASSYSRVGGETQYF. DNA of the CDR3: TGTGCCAGCAGTTACTCGAGGGTGGGGGGAGAGACCCAGTACTTC.

The chain links TRBV7-9 to TRBJ2-7; D is perhaps TRBD2 (6 bases). The length of the CDR3 is 14 residues. Germline V gives CDR1 SEHNR, CDR2 FQNEAQ (reference sequence). Trimming took off 4 bases at V and 2 bases at J, with 12 bases between the two ends. CDR3 residues: CASSYPAGTYEQYF. The DNA of the CDR3 is TGTGCCAGCAGCTACCCCGCGGGGACCTACGAGCAGTACTTC. The full variable domain, completed using reference TRBV7-9 and TRBJ2-7, is DTGVSQNPRHKITKRGQNVTFRCDPISEHNRLYWYRQTLGQGPEFLTYFQNEAQLEKSRLLSDRFSAERPKGSFSTLEIQRTEQGDSAMYLCASSYPAGTYEQYFGPGTRLTVT.

V gene TRBV28 combines with J gene TRBJ1-2; TRBD1 matches 8 bases. Germline trimming cut 10 bases from V and 8 bases from J; bases unmatched to any gene: 18. The CDR3 has 15 amino acids. Germline V gene data show CDR1 as MDHEN and CDR2 as SYDVKM. Written as DNA, the CDR3 is TGTGCCACGGCTCGACCCTCAGGGGGCGCACAAGGCTACACCTTC. It yields the protein CATARPSGGAQGYTF.

This chain connects TRBV5-4 to TRBJ2-2, with TRBD2 matching over 10 bases. V shed 4 bases and J 5 bases; nucleotides not matched to a gene: 5. The CDR3 is 15 residues long. Germline loops: CDR1 SGHNT, CDR2 YYREEE (reference sequence). The CDR3 DNA reads as TGTGCCAGCAGCCCGACGACTAGCGGGACCGGGGAGCTGTTTTTT. Translating it yields CASSPTTSGTGELFF.

The rearrangement joins TRBV19 to TRBJ1-2, with TRBD1 matching over 8 bases. J lost 1 base, V lost 7 bases, and 14 bases had no gene match. The CDR3 extends over 17 amino acids. Germline V gene data show CDR1 as LNHDA and CDR2 as SQIVND (reference sequence). CDR3 nucleotide sequence: TGTGCCAGTACGGGTACGAGGACAGGGAGTCATAACTATGGCTACACCTTC. Its protein is CASTGTRTGSHNYGYTF.

The chain combines TRBV5-4 with TRBJ2-3, with 9 bases aligning to TRBD1. Germline V gene data show CDR1 as SGHNT and CDR2 as YYREEE (reference sequence). The CDR3 covers 14 residues. V shed 4 bases and J 5 bases; nucleotides not matched to a gene: 5. The CDR3 DNA reads TGTGCCAGCAGCGGAAGACAGGGGGAAGATACGCAGTATTTT. This codes for CASSGRQGEDTQYF.

CDR3 protein: CASSYVGSYEQYF. The CDR3 DNA reads TGTGCCAGCAGTTATGTCGGGTCCTACGAGCAGTACTTC. The J gene is TRBJ2-7, the V gene TRBV6-5; D ambiguous. This CDR3 region has 13 residues. V gave up 3 bases and J gave up 1 base, with 7 bases separating them. Germline CDR1 MNHEY, CDR2 SVGAGI.